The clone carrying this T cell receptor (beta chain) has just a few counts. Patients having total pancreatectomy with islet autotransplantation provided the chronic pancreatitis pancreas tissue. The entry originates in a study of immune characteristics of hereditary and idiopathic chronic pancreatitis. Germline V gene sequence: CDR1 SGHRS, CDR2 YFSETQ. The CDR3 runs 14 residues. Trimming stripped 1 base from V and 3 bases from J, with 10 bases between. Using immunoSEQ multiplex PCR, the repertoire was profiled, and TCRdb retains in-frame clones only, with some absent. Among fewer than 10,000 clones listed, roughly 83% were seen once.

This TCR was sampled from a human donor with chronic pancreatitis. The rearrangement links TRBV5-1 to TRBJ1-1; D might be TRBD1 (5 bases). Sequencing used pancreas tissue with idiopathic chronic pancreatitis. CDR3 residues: CASSLRGGDTEAFF. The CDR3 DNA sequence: TGCGCCAGCAGCTTGCGCGGGGGGGACACTGAAGCTTTCTTT.